This is a list of T cell receptor beta chains from one sample in a study of blood T cell repertoires in COVID-19. This table comes from immunoSEQ multiplex PCR, and its TCRdb copy is limited to in-frame clones, with some not included. The sample holds roughly 80,000 clones, about 83% seen once. The sample consisted of peripheral blood. Source of these receptors: a woman older than 75 with acute or convalescent COVID-19. Each CDR3 is given without its conserved first and last residue. Each record gives: CDR3 protein, V gene, J gene.

CDR3aa: ASMGSTDTQY; v_gene: TRBV2; j_gene: TRBJ2-3
CDR3aa: AWNKGLAGVGETQY; v_gene: TRBV30; j_gene: TRBJ2-5
CDR3aa: ASSHGTGPGNEQF; v_gene: TRBV3-1/TRBV3-2; j_gene: TRBJ2-1
CDR3aa: ASSQGTSGEQF; v_gene: TRBV4-2; j_gene: TRBJ2-1
CDR3aa: ASSLRDRGRYEQY; v_gene: TRBV7-9; j_gene: TRBJ2-7
CDR3aa: ASAGQGSEQY; v_gene: TRBV10-1; j_gene: TRBJ2-7
CDR3aa: ASSLLAGATGELF; v_gene: TRBV7-2; j_gene: TRBJ2-2
CDR3aa: AINGYT; v_gene: TRBV30; j_gene: TRBJ1-2
CDR3aa: ATSDPGTINTGELF; v_gene: TRBV24-1; j_gene: TRBJ2-2
CDR3aa: ASGLGGQSSGNTIY; v_gene: TRBV12-5; j_gene: TRBJ1-3
CDR3aa: ASSQRTGFQF; v_gene: TRBV7-2; j_gene: TRBJ2-1
CDR3aa: ASSLMVGSSYEQY; v_gene: TRBV11-2; j_gene: TRBJ2-7
CDR3aa: ASSPTWTDRWVF; v_gene: TRBV4-1; j_gene: TRBJ2-1
CDR3aa: ASKERDRVNYGYT; v_gene: TRBV2; j_gene: TRBJ1-2
CDR3aa: ASSPPGTDRNIQY; v_gene: TRBV18; j_gene: TRBJ2-4
CDR3aa: ASSSGQSWGYT; v_gene: TRBV5-1; j_gene: TRBJ1-2
CDR3aa: ASSLAGDWNEQY; v_gene: TRBV7-2; j_gene: TRBJ2-7
CDR3aa: ASSEGAGGKETQY; v_gene: TRBV2; j_gene: TRBJ2-5
CDR3aa: ASSHTDRDNQPQH; v_gene: TRBV4-1; j_gene: TRBJ1-5
CDR3aa: ASSPRDRANTGELF; v_gene: TRBV7-9; j_gene: TRBJ2-2
CDR3aa: ASSSKGYGGFSNQPQH; v_gene: TRBV5-1; j_gene: TRBJ1-5
CDR3aa: ATSRDPFRTSTNEKLF; v_gene: TRBV15; j_gene: TRBJ1-4
CDR3aa: ASSYIPGNQPQH; v_gene: TRBV6-2/TRBV6-3; j_gene: TRBJ1-5
CDR3aa: ASRQFLAAGDEQY; v_gene: TRBV5-1; j_gene: TRBJ2-7
CDR3aa: ASSLEVLTPHEQF; v_gene: TRBV7-2; j_gene: TRBJ2-1
CDR3aa: ASSYSLSWTEYGYT; v_gene: TRBV6-6; j_gene: TRBJ1-2
CDR3aa: ASKVPGGGDTQY; v_gene: TRBV28; j_gene: TRBJ2-3
CDR3aa: ASSQSGSPYNEQF; v_gene: TRBV7-2; j_gene: TRBJ2-1
CDR3aa: ASSLGQGASGYT; v_gene: TRBV28; j_gene: TRBJ1-2
CDR3aa: ASGLRQGDSPLH; v_gene: TRBV12-5; j_gene: TRBJ1-6
CDR3aa: ASSLGLLHTEQF; v_gene: TRBV12-1; j_gene: TRBJ2-1
CDR3aa: ASTGKRDSSRDEKLF; v_gene: TRBV28; j_gene: TRBJ1-4
CDR3aa: AISEGTVGNTIY; v_gene: TRBV10-3; j_gene: TRBJ1-3
CDR3aa: ASSSQGKVEKLF; v_gene: TRBV19; j_gene: TRBJ1-4
CDR3aa: AGQGSSATGELF; v_gene: TRBV18; j_gene: TRBJ2-2
CDR3aa: ASRAGGLDEQY; v_gene: TRBV6-5; j_gene: TRBJ2-7
CDR3aa: ASSEVVAGGRNEQF; v_gene: TRBV2; j_gene: TRBJ2-1